This T cell receptor (beta chain) was sequenced in a study of human T cells and chemical hapten exposure. Study-level background: Upper back patch tests used 0.01% DPC, scored after 6 days. Per-sample variation in TCR yield stemmed mainly from small pooled library volume differences.

MiXCR, applied by TCRdb to the RACE reads, yields one record per CDR3 protein. The sample shows about 120,000 distinct CDR3 sequences, roughly an eighth of them seen only once. The time point was: patch test 1, 2 weeks after DPC sensitization. As to treatment: therapeutic diphenylcyclopropenone sensitization with weekly scalp DPC. A remark on this clonotype: Its matching antigen is unknown.

General study findings and limits: Because all patients had alopecia, their immune responses might differ from healthy ones. TCRs at high frequency, those above 1 in 1000, did not change with DPC sensitization.

With V trimmed by 3 bases and J by 4 bases, 9 bases remained unmatched. CDR3 length equals 15 residues. Germline V gene data show CDR1 as LGHNA and CDR2 as YNFKEQ. The V and J genes are TRBV4-2 and TRBJ2-7; TRBD1 matches 7 bases. Sequencing used whole blood, obtained in connection with sensitization to the hapten diphenylcyclopropenone (DPC). The sequence derives from a man between 18 and 29 years old with alopecia areata. Some clones in this sample may be carry-over from other donors' samples. In DNA, the CDR3 is TGTGCCAGCAGCCAGTCCGGGACAGAGTCATACGAGCAGTACTTC. Translated: CASSQSGTESYEQYF.